This passage covers 22 T cell receptor beta chains from one sample sequenced in a study of T cells in Graves' hyperthyroidism and ophthalmopathy (dated by TCRdb to between 2017 and 2020). Library method: multiplex PCR. The instrument was an Illumina HiSeq 2000. The TCR beta CDR3 regions were amplified from RNA transcripts. The TCR CDR3 was subjected to a first round of RT-PCR using the HTBI primer set and the Qiagen OneStep RT-PCR kit. TCRdb trimmed public reads at Q25 via fastp, called clones via MiXCR and kept in-frame beta chains. Duplicate CDR3 protein sequences are folded into a single record with the most common DNA and genes. For this sample there are around 600,000 distinct CDR3 sequences; 12% to 15% appear just once. The ten largest clones represent about 7% of the sample. Sequencing input: blood. These TCRs come from a woman between 18 and 30 years old with Graves' ophthalmopathy.

This clonotype was counted many times. The chain has TRBV2 and TRBJ2-5; D is unresolved. Germline CDR1 reads SNHLY; CDR2 reads FYNNEI. Trimming removed 6 bases from V and 3 bases from J, with 14 bases in between. The CDR3 consists of 14 residues. CDR3 protein: CASRGLAAKETQYF. DNA of the CDR3: TGTGCCAGCAGGGGATTGGCGGCTAAAGAGACCCAGTACTTC. Together with reference TRBV2 and TRBJ2-5, the CDR3 gives the full variable domain: EPEVTQTPSHQVTQMGQEVILRCVPISNHLYFYWYRQILGQKVEFLVSFYNNEISEKSEIFDDQFSVERPDGSNFTLKIRSTKLEDSAMYFCASRGLAAKETQYFGPGTRLLVL.

This clonotype was counted at least ten times. The chain uses TRBV28 and TRBJ2-5; tentatively, D is TRBD1 or TRBD2 (6 bases each). Trimming removed 5 bases at V and 7 bases at J, with 17 bases between. The CDR3 totals 14 residues. The germline gives CDR1 MDHEN, CDR2 SYDVKM. CDR3 amino acids: CASSTRRGAPTQYF. The DNA for the CDR3 is TGTGCCAGCAGTACCAGGAGGGGGGCGCCGACCCAGTACTTC. Full variable domain (missing parts from reference TRBV28 and TRBJ2-5): DVKVTQSSRYLVKRTGEKVFLECVQDMDHENMFWYRQDPGLGLRLIYFSYDVKMKEKGDIPEGYSVSREKKERFSLILESASTNQTSMYLCASSTRRGAPTQYFGPGTRLLVL.

This clonotype showed up many times. The gene calls are TRBV6-1 and TRBJ1-5, with 9 nucleotides matching TRBD1. CDR3 length: 17 amino acids. Germline lookup yields CDR1 MNHNS and CDR2 SASEGT. Trimming took 4 bases from V and 4 from J; bases not matched to a gene: 11. The CDR3 region has the DNA TGTGCCAGCAGTGTCCTACAGGGGGCGTTAGGGAATCAGCCCCAGCATTTT. Translating gives CASSVLQGALGNQPQHF.

This clonotype was counted many times. The chain couples TRBV28 to TRBJ2-7, with D perhaps matching TRBD2 (7 bases). Per germline, CDR1 MDHEN and CDR2 SYDVKM. CDR3 size: 14 residues. Trimming stripped 8 bases from V and 4 bases from J, with 18 bases between. Here the CDR3 reads CASSWGGRRYEQYF. Here the CDR3 DNA reads TGTGCCAGCTCCTGGGGGGGGCGCAGGTACGAGCAGTACTTC. The complete variable domain, with remaining parts taken from reference TRBV28 and TRBJ2-7, reads DVKVTQSSRYLVKRTGEKVFLECVQDMDHENMFWYRQDPGLGLRLIYFSYDVKMKEKGDIPEGYSVSREKKERFSLILESASTNQTSMYLCASSWGGRRYEQYFGPGTRLTVT.

This clonotype has only a few counts. The CDR3 protein is CASILRRGQRNTEAFF. CDR3 nucleotide sequence: TGTGCCAGTATTCTTCGGAGGGGACAGAGAAACACTGAAGCTTTCTTT. This rearrangement joins TRBV19 to TRBJ1-1; 7 positions agree with TRBD1. CDR1 and CDR2 (germline): LNHDA, SQIVND (reference sequence). J gave up 2 bases and V 7 bases, and 13 bases lay outside the gene matches. The CDR3 is 16 amino acids. Based on the CDR3 plus reference TRBV19 and TRBJ1-1, the full variable domain is DGGITQSPKYLFRKEGQNVTLSCEQNLNHDAMYWYRQDPGQGLRLIYYSQIVNDFQKGDIAEGYSVSREKKESFPLTVTSAQKNPTAFYLCASILRRGQRNTEAFFGQGTRLTVV.

The chain carries TRBV6-6 and TRBJ2-1; 9 bases align to TRBD1. The CDR3 has 15 residues. Germline V lookup: CDR1 MNHNY, CDR2 SVGAGI (reference sequence). The J segment lost 8 bases and the V segment lost 0 bases, leaving 5 bases of the junction unmatched. The chain's CDR3 is CASSYSFGQGYEQFF. Here the CDR3 DNA reads TGTGCCAGCAGTTACTCATTTGGACAGGGGTATGAGCAGTTCTTC.

This clonotype was found many times. J is TRBJ1-1 and V is TRBV9, with D maybe TRBD1 (6 bases). Per germline, CDR1 SGDLS and CDR2 YYNGEE. V lost 0 bases and J 5 bases, leaving 20 bases between the germline ends. The CDR3 length is 17 residues. CDR3 DNA: TGTGCCAGCAGCGTAGGGATCGACACACTGGGGGCGACTGAAGCTTTCTTT. This codes for CASSVGIDTLGATEAFF.

The CDR3 protein is CASGKQGGVTEAFF. As DNA, the CDR3 is TGTGCCAGCGGAAAACAGGGAGGAGTAACTGAAGCTTTCTTT. J is TRBJ1-1 and V is TRBV7-9, with D possibly TRBD1 on 6 matching bases. The CDR3 contains 14 residues. In germline, CDR1 is SEHNR, CDR2 FQNEAQ (reference sequence). Trimming shortened V by 8 bases and J by 5 bases, and 18 bases separated the two germline ends. Drawing the rest from reference TRBV7-9 and TRBJ1-1, the complete variable domain is DTGVSQNPRHKITKRGQNVTFRCDPISEHNRLYWYRQTLGQGPEFLTYFQNEAQLEKSRLLSDRFSAERPKGSFSTLEIQRTEQGDSAMYLCASGKQGGVTEAFFGQGTRLTVV.

The chain has TRBV19 and TRBJ2-1; D gene uncertain. In germline, CDR1 is LNHDA, CDR2 SQIVND (reference sequence). The CDR3 has 15 amino acids. The V end lost 0 bases, the J end lost 2 bases, and 8 bases lay between the germline ends. The CDR3 sequence is CASSIEPRTYNEQFF. The CDR3 coding sequence is TGTGCCAGTAGTATAGAACCCAGGACCTACAATGAGCAGTTCTTC.

This clonotype appeared many times. The CDR3 nucleotides read TGCAGTGCTAGAGATCCCCGCCCCCGACTAGCGGGAGGGACACGCACAGATACGCAGTATTTT. It codes for CSARDPRPRLAGGTRTDTQYF. The chain links TRBV20-1 to TRBJ2-3, with 14 bases that match TRBD2. The CDR3 length is 21 residues. CDR1 and CDR2 (germline): DFQATT, SNEGSKA (reference sequence). The J segment lost 1 base and the V segment lost 0 bases, leaving 15 bases of the junction unmatched.

The chain joins TRBV12-3 or TRBV12-4 to TRBJ1-6, with D perhaps TRBD1 (6 bases). Trimming pared 4 bases from V and 7 bases from J, leaving 11 bases between. This CDR3 contains 14 residues. The CDR3 coding sequence is TGTGCCAGCAGTTACAGGGTTCCCAATTCACCCCTCCACTTT. Protein product: CASSYRVPNSPLHF.

This clonotype was found many times. The V call is TRBV28, the J call TRBJ2-1; 9 positions agree with TRBD2. The CDR3 spans 16 residues. The V gene's germline CDR1 is MDHEN and CDR2 SYDVKM. The J segment lost 5 bases and the V segment lost 1 base, leaving 6 bases of the junction unmatched. In DNA form, the CDR3 reads TGTGCCAGCAGTTTATTCGTAGCGGGAGAAAACAATGAGCAGTTCTTC. Translated, it gives CASSLFVAGENNEQFF.

This clonotype appeared a few times. The genes are TRBV19 and TRBJ2-3; perhaps TRBD2 as D (6 bases). The V end was cut by 6 bases, the J end by 2 bases, with 9 bases between. Per the germline V gene, CDR1 is LNHDA and CDR2 is SQIVND (reference sequence). The CDR3 totals 13 residues. This CDR3 is CASRTRNTDTQYF. The CDR3 DNA follows: TGTGCCAGTAGGACTAGAAACACAGATACGCAGTATTTT. Full variable domain (outside the CDR3, taken from reference TRBV19 and TRBJ2-3): DGGITQSPKYLFRKEGQNVTLSCEQNLNHDAMYWYRQDPGQGLRLIYYSQIVNDFQKGDIAEGYSVSREKKESFPLTVTSAQKNPTAFYLCASRTRNTDTQYFGPGTRLTVL.

The gene calls are TRBV20-1 and TRBJ2-7, with D perhaps assigned TRBD1 or TRBD2 (5 bases each). V lost 0 bases and J lost 4, with 19 bases in between. Germline V gene data show CDR1 as DFQATT and CDR2 as SNEGSKA (reference sequence). This CDR3 contains 16 residues. The CDR3 reads CSARDLRDPKSYEQYF. DNA for the CDR3: TGCAGTGCTAGAGATCTACGGGACCCCAAAAGTTACGAGCAGTACTTC.

This clonotype was counted at least ten times. The chain employs TRBV28 and TRBJ2-7; TRBD1 matches at 7 bases. With V trimmed by 6 bases and J by 3 bases, 8 bases remained unmatched. The CDR3 consists of 14 residues. Looked up from germline, CDR1 is MDHEN and CDR2 is SYDVKM. This CDR3 is CASSRGQPDYEQYF. The CDR3 bases are TGTGCCAGCAGCCGGGGACAGCCAGACTACGAGCAGTACTTC.

This clonotype was seen repeatedly, ten times or more. The chain combines TRBV12-3 or TRBV12-4 with TRBJ2-7; a weak D match, TRBD2 (6 bases). Trimming stripped 7 bases from V and 3 bases from J, with 16 bases between. The CDR3 has 14 amino acids. This CDR3 reads CASTSREHRYEQYF. CDR3 nucleotide sequence: TGTGCCAGCACCTCGCGGGAACACCGCTACGAGCAGTACTTC.

This clonotype came up many times. The chain joins TRBV6-1 to TRBJ1-1; D remains ambiguous. Looked up from germline, CDR1 is MNHNS and CDR2 is SASEGT. Trimming took off 4 bases at V and 3 bases at J, with 15 bases between the two ends. The CDR3 totals 15 residues. The CDR3 reads CASSGERVLYTEAFF. The CDR3 DNA is TGTGCCAGCAGTGGAGAAAGGGTCTTATACACTGAAGCTTTCTTT.

The table lists this clonotype with many counts. This rearrangement joins TRBV20-1 to TRBJ2-5; D gene unclear. The CDR3 length is 11 residues. V was shortened by 1 base and J by 4 bases, with 4 bases between the two germline ends. Per germline, CDR1 DFQATT and CDR2 SNEGSKA (reference sequence). In DNA form, the CDR3 reads TGCAGTGCTAGAGTTACAGAGACCCAGTACTTC. It specifies CSARVTETQYF.

The V and J genes are TRBV7-8 and TRBJ1-6, with 10 bases that match TRBD1. Germline V gives CDR1 SGHVS, CDR2 FQNEAQ. With V trimmed by 5 bases and J by 7 bases, 5 bases remained unmatched. CDR3 length equals 15 residues. The CDR3 spells CASSPGQGGNSPLHF. CDR3 nucleotide sequence: TGTGCCAGCAGCCCCGGACAGGGGGGGAATTCACCCCTCCACTTT.

The table lists this clonotype with many counts. This chain connects TRBV5-1 to TRBJ2-1, with D possibly matching TRBD1 (5 bases). V lost 0 bases and J 5 bases, leaving 15 bases between the germline ends. The CDR3 has 16 amino acids. The germline CDR1 and CDR2 sequences are SGHRS and YFSETQ. DNA for the CDR3: TGCGCCAGCAGCTTGGAAAACGGGTCAGGGAACAATGAGCAGTTCTTC. Translated, it gives CASSLENGSGNNEQFF.

This clonotype has a count of ten or more. V is TRBV30 and J is TRBJ2-5; 7 bases match TRBD1. The CDR3 consists of 15 residues. V was clipped by 3 bases and J by 5 bases; unmatched bases: 12. Germline CDR1 is GTSNPN and CDR2 is SVGIG (reference sequence). CDR3 sequence (DNA): TGTGCCTGGAGGACCTCAGGGGGTCTAGGCGAGACCCAGTACTTC. Protein sequence: CAWRTSGGLGETQYF.

There are a few counts of this clonotype. CDR3 amino acids: CASSQVLPRDTQYF. In DNA, the CDR3 is TGCGCCAGCAGCCAAGTCCTCCCTCGGGATACGCAGTATTTT. The rearrangement links TRBV4-1 to TRBJ2-3; D ambiguous. The germline CDR1 and CDR2 sequences are MGHRA and YSYEKL. The CDR3 extends over 14 amino acids. V dropped 1 base and J dropped 6 bases, with 11 bases sitting between them.